The source of this T cell receptor (beta chain) is a study of T cells after yellow fever vaccination (dated by TCRdb to the late 2010s). General notes on the study: The SMART-Seq v4 Ultra Low Input RNA kit was used to prepare libraries from fractions with low cell numbers. To follow T-cell clones before and after primary and booster YFV17D yellow fever vaccination, bulk TCR alpha and beta repertoires were sequenced over time. Two healthy male donors made up the cohort, one aged 18 to 30 years and the other aged 30 to 39 years. Blood samples were taken at several timepoints before and after primary and secondary immunization, and bulk PBMC replicates and cell subsets were isolated. Broader findings and caveats from the paper: Most clones expanded after primary vaccination (96% of CD4 and 70% to 90% of CD8) were re-detected after the booster, suggesting that broad memory maintenance occurred. Because only a couple of donors were included in the study, the extent to which the findings can be generalized is limited. A small fraction of clonotypes appeared in both the CD4 and CD8 compartments, likely as a result of convergent recombination. Computational filtering was required because FACS-sorted repertoires could contain abundant contaminating clonotypes from the bulk population. Compared with the primary T-cell response, the secondary T-cell response was faster but weaker, reaching its peak on day 5 rather than on day 15.

The CDR3 covers 12 residues, taking in both the cysteine and the phenylalanine. The kept DNA is CDR3 alone, 36 bases in frame from the first base. The germline V gene (reference sequence) provides CDR1 SGHNT and CDR2 YYREEE. Trimming costs V 0 bases and J 3 bases, and their ends lie 2 bases apart. TCR cDNA was synthesized by 5'RACE template switching, which introduced a universal primer site and unique molecular identifiers. Priming for cDNA synthesis came from both the TCR alpha and TCR beta constant segments. Library amplification involved two PCR steps, and the second step added sample barcodes and sequencing adapters. Sequencing of libraries was done on Illumina HiSeq 2500 (2x100 bp) or NovaSeq (2x150 bp). In the authors' own workflow: MIGEC was used to demultiplex reads and collapse the reads into UMI consensus sequences, and MiXCR was used for V(D)J alignment. Vaccine-responding clonotypes were identified with edgeR using replicate PBMC samples, with FDR below 0.01 and a log2 fold change above 5 up to day 15 being required. Each bulk clonotype was labeled CD4 or CD8 based on which sequenced repertoire, CD4 or CD8, contained the clonotype at higher abundance. A clonotype counted as NS4B-specific if enriched at least 10-fold in dextramer-positive versus dextramer-negative fractions, with CD4-biased clonotypes left out. TCRdb redid the processing of the public reads, applying fastp at Q25 and MiXCR, and retained in-frame beta chains. Every entry covers one CDR3 protein and lists the most common genes and DNA from its rows. The V and J calls and clone size are TCRdb's, not the authors'. Present in this sample are about 85,000 distinct CDR3 sequences, roughly 13% of which were seen just once. Around 25% of the sample comes from the top ten.

This clonotype was seen a few times. Base qualities are not at hand, and no much larger clone is one base apart. This specimen's treatment or condition label, interpreted: live attenuated yellow fever vaccine strain. PBMCs were isolated from peripheral blood using a standard Ficoll-Paque protocol. Epitope-specific CD8 T cells were sorted with a dextramer loaded with the yellow fever NS4B epitope peptide, and anti-CD3 and anti-CD8 staining was applied. RNA was extracted with TriZol from bulk PBMCs, CD4 and CD8 fractions, and dextramer-positive and dextramer-negative fractions. Sequenced material: CD8+ T cells not binding an NS4B(214-222) dextramer, sorted from PBMCs, taken roughly 20 days after the first yellow fever vaccination. The sample's cell subset or site, from its label and the paper: NS4B epitope dextramer-negative CD8 T cells. This TCR was recovered from a man aged 18 to 29 who received the YFV17D yellow fever vaccine. The chain links TRBV5-4 with TRBJ2-3; the D gene remains uncertain. The sequenced DNA is TGTGCCAGCAGCTTGGTGACAGATACGCAGTATTTT. Protein translation: CASSLVTDTQYF.